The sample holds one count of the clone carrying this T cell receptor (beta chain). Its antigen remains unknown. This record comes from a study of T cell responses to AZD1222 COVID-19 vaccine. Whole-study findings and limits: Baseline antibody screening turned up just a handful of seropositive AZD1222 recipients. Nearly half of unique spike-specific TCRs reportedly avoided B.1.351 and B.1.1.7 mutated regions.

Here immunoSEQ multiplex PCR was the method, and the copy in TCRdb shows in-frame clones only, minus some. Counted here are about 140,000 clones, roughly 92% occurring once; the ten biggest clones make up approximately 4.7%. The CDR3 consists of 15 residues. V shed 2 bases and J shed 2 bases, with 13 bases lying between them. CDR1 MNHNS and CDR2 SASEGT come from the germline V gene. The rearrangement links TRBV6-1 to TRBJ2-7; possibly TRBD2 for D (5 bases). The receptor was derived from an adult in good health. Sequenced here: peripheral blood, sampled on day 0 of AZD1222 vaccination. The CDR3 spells CASSEPAGMTYEQYF. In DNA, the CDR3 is TGTGCCAGCAGTGAACCTGCGGGTATGACCTACGAGCAGTACTTC.